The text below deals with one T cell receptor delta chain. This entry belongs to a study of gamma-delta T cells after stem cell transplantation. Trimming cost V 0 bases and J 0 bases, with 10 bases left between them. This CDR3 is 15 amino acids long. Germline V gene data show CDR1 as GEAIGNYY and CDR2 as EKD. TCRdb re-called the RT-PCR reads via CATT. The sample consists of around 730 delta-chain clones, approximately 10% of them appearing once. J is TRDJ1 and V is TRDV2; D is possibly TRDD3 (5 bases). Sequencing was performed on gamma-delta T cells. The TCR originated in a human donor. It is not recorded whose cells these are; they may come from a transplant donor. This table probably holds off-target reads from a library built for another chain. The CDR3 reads CACDTLGPYTDKLIF. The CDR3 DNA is TGTGCCTGTGACACCCTGGGCCCTTACACCGATAAACTCATCTTT.